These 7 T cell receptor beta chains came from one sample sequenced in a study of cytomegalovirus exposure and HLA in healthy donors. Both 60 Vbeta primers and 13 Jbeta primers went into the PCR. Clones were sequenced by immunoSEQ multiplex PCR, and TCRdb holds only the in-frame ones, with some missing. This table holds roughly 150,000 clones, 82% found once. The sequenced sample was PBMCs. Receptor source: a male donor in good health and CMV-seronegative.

The CDR3 sequence is CASSYSIAYEQYF. CDR3 sequence (DNA): TGTGCCAGCAGTTACTCGATAGCCTACGAGCAGTACTTC. The V call is TRBV6-5, the J call TRBJ2-7; no reliable D call. CDR1 is MNHEY, CDR2 SVGAGI, per germline. The ends were cut back, 0 bases at V and 2 bases at J, with 5 bases in the middle. CDR3 size: 13 residues.

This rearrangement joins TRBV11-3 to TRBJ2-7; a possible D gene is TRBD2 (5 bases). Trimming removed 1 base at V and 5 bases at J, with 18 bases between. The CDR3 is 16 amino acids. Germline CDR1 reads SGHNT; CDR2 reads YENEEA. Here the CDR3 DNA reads TGTGCCAGCAGCTTAGTTCGTAATAGGAGGATCCACGAGCAGTACTTC. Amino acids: CASSLVRNRRIHEQYF.

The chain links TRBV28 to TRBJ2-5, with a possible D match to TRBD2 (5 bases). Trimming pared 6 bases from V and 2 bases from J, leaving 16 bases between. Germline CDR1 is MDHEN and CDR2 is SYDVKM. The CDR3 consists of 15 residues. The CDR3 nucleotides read TGTGCCAGCAGCGAACTAGTTCCTTCGCAAGAGACCCAGTACTTC. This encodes CASSELVPSQETQYF. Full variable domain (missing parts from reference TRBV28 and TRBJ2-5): DVKVTQSSRYLVKRTGEKVFLECVQDMDHENMFWYRQDPGLGLRLIYFSYDVKMKEKGDIPEGYSVSREKKERFSLILESASTNQTSMYLCASSELVPSQETQYFGPGTRLLVL.

The CDR3 DNA reads as TGCGCCAGCAGCTTACAGGGTATGGCCTCTGGAAACACCATATATTTT. Translation gives CASSLQGMASGNTIYF. The chain is built from TRBV5-1 and TRBJ1-3, with D perhaps matching TRBD1 (6 bases). With 2 bases removed from V and 0 bases from J, the gap between germline ends came to 12 bases. Germline lookup yields CDR1 SGHRS and CDR2 YFSETQ. This CDR3 is 16 amino acids long.

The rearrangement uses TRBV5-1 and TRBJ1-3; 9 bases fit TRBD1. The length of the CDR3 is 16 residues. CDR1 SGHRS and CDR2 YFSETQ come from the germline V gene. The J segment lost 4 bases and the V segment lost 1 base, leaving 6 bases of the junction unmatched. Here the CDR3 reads CASSLNGQGYGNTIYF. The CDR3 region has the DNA TGCGCCAGCAGCTTGAACGGACAGGGGTACGGAAACACCATATATTTT.

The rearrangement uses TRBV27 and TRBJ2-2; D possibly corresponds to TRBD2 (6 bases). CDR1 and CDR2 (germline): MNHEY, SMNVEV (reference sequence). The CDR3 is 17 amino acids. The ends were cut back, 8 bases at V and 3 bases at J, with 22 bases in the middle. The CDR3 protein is CASLRDQGGLHTGELFF. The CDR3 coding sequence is TGTGCCAGCCTTAGGGATCAGGGCGGACTACACACCGGGGAGCTGTTTTTT.

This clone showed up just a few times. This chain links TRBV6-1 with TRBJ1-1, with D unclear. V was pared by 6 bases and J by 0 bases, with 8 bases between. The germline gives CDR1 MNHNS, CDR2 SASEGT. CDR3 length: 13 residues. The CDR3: CASSIAVNTEAFF. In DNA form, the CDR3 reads TGTGCCAGCAGCATAGCAGTGAACACTGAAGCTTTCTTT.